The clone carrying this T cell receptor (beta chain) was picked up a small number of times. The target antigen is unknown. This sample is drawn from a study of blood T cells in healthy people across ages. The study, taken as a whole, reports: Investigators treated diversity estimates from one million T cells as underestimates.

Deletions cut 5 bases from V and 0 bases from J, with 15 bases between. CDR1 is SGHTA and CDR2 is FQGTGA in the germline V gene. This CDR3 contains 16 residues. Primers used in a second PCR of roughly 6 to 11 cycles were a sample-barcoded 5' primer and a J-beta primer mix. Each CDR3 protein is one row after TCRdb ran MiXCR on the 5' RACE reads. The table lists roughly 800,000 distinct CDR3 sequences, 36% of them singletons. Material for sequencing was blood. This TCR came from a man aged 18 to 29 in good health. The chain has TRBV7-3 and TRBJ2-3; the D is unclear. The CDR3 coding sequence is TGTGCCAGCAGCCCAATGCTCATAATTAGCACAGATACGCAGTATTTT. Translated: CASSPMLIISTDTQYF.